The T cell receptor (beta chain) under discussion was sequenced for a study of cytomegalovirus exposure and HLA in healthy donors. Points from the study as a whole: It has been reported that TCR beta sequences accurately predicted the HLA-A and HLA-B alleles of most subjects.

Trimming left V 0 bases short and J 1 base short, with 8 bases between. The CDR3 has 14 amino acids. Germline V CDR1 and CDR2: GTSNPN, SVGIG (reference sequence). PCR involved 60 Vbeta and 13 Jbeta primers. Sequencing was performed with immunoSEQ multiplex PCR; in TCRdb, only in-frame clones are kept and a portion is missing. The table shows about 170,000 clones, with 82% occurring only once. This clone has a single count. The antigen remains undetermined. Material: PBMCs. The chain joins TRBV30 to TRBJ2-3, with D tentatively TRBD2 (6 bases). This receptor was identified in a girl aged 2 to 10 in good health and CMV-seropositive. Here the CDR3 reads CAWSVAGGTDTQYF. DNA of the CDR3: TGTGCCTGGAGTGTAGCGGGCGGCACAGATACGCAGTATTTT.